This TCR beta chain was captured by sequencing in a study of T-cell reconstitution after alpha-beta-depleted transplantation in children. The TCRbeta library was prepared with unique molecular identifiers. Each CDR3 protein is one row after TCRdb ran MiXCR on the PCR reads. Among more than 400,000 distinct CDR3 sequences listed, roughly 10% were seen once. Study observations and caveats: Certain patients had high TCRbeta diversity at day 60, and it came from recipient T cells and thymic progenitors that survived. Two months or so post-transplant, alpha-beta T cells reportedly derived from several hundred expanded graft clones. Diversity and T-cell counts at one year after transplant derived mostly from new T cells.

Deletions cut 7 bases from V and 4 bases from J, with 13 bases between. CDR3 length: 13 amino acids. Germline V lookup: CDR1 MDHEN, CDR2 SYDVKM. This clonotype turned up a few times. No antigen is known for it. This chain joins TRBV28 and TRBJ1-2; D gene ambiguous. This TCR came from a female patient aged 2-10 years who had a stem cell transplant for aplastic anemia, so the T cells may come from the graft donor. The sequenced sample was PBMCs, mostly from graft donor cells, obtained 180 days after TCRalphabeta/CD19-depleted stem cell transplant. CDR3 amino acids: CASMKPGRYGYTF. The CDR3 region has the DNA TGTGCCAGCATGAAGCCGGGCCGCTATGGCTACACCTTC.